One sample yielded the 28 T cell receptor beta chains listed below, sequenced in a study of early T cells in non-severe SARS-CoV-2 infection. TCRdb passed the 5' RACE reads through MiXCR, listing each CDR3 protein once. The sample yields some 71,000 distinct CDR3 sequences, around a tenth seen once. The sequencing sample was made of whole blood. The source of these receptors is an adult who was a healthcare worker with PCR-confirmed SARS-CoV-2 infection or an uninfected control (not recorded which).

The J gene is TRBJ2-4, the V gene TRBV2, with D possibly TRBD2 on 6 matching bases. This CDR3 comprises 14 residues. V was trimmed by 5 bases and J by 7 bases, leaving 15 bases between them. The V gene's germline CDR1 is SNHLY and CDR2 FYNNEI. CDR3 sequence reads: CASSTPDRGNIQYF. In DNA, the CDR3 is TGTGCCAGCAGTACACCGGACCGGGGGAACATTCAGTACTTC.

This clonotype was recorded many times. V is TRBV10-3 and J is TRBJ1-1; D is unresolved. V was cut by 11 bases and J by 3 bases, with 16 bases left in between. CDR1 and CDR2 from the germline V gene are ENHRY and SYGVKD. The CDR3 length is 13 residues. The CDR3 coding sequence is TGTGCCCTCCGGGCAGGACGCGACACTGAAGCTTTCTTT. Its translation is CALRAGRDTEAFF.

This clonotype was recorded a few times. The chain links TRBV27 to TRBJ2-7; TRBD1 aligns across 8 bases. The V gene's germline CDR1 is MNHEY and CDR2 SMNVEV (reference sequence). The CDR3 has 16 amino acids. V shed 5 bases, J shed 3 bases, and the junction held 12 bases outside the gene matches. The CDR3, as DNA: TGTGCCAGCAGTAAATTGCCGGGACAGGCGCTCTACGAGCAGTACTTC. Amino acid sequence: CASSKLPGQALYEQYF.

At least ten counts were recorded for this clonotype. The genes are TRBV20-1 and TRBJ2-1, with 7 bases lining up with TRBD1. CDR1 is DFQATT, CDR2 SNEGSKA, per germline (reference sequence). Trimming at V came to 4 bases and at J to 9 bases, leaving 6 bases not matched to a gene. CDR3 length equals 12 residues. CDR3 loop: CSATRDRVEQFF. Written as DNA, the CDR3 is TGCAGTGCTACCCGAGACAGGGTTGAGCAGTTCTTC.

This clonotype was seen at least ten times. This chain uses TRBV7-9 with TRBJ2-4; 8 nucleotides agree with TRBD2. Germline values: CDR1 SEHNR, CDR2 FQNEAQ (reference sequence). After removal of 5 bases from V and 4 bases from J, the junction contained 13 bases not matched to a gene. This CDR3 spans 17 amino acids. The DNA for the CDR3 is TGTGCCAGCAGCCCAATGGGCGGGGGGACTAGAAAAAACATTCAGTACTTC. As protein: CASSPMGGGTRKNIQYF. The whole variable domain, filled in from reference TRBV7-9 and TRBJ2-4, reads DTGVSQNPRHKITKRGQNVTFRCDPISEHNRLYWYRQTLGQGPEFLTYFQNEAQLEKSRLLSDRFSAERPKGSFSTLEIQRTEQGDSAMYLCASSPMGGGTRKNIQYFGAGTRLSVL.

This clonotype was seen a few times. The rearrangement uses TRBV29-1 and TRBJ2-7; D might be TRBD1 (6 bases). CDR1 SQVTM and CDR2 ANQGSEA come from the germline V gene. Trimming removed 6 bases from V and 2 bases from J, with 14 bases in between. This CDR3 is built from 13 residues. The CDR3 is CSVSGQNTYEQYF. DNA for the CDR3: TGCAGCGTCTCAGGACAGAACACCTACGAGCAGTACTTC.

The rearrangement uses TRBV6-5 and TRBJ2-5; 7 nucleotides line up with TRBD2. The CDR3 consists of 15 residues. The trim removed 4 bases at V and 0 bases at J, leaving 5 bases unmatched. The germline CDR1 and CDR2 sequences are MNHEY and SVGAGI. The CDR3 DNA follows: TGTGCCAGCAGTTCCCAACTAGCGTACCAAGAGACCCAGTACTTC. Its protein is CASSSQLAYQETQYF.

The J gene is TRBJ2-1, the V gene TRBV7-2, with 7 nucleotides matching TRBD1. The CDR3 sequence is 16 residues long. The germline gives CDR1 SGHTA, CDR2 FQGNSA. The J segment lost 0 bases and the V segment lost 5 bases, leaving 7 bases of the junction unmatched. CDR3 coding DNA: TGTGCCAGCAGCGTCTCCGGGACAGACTCCTACAATGAGCAGTTCTTC. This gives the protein CASSVSGTDSYNEQFF.

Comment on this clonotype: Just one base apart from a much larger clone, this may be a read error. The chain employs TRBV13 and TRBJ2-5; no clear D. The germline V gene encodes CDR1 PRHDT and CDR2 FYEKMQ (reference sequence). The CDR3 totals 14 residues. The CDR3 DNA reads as TGTGCCAGGAGCTTTCCAATCGACCAAGAGACCCAGTACTTC. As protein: CARSFPIDQETQYF.

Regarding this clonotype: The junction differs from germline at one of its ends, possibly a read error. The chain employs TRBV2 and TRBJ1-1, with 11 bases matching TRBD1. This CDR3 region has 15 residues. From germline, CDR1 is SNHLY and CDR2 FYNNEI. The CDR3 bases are TGTGTCAGCCGGACAGGGGGCGATGGACTCTCTGAAGCTTTCTTT. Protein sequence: CVSRTGGDGLSEAFF. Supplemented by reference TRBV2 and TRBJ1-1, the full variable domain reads EPEVTQTPSHQVTQMGQEVILRCVPISNHLYFYWYRQILGQKVEFLVSFYNNEISEKSEIFDDQFSVERPDGSNFTLKIRSTKLEDSAMYFCVSRTGGDGLSEAFFGQGTRLTVV.

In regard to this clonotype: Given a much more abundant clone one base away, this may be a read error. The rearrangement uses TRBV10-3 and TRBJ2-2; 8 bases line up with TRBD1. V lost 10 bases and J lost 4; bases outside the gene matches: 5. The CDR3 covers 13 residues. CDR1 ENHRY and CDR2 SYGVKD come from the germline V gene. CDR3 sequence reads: CATDRGSTGELFF. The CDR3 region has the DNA TGTGCCACCGACAGGGGAAGCACCGGGGAGCTGTTTTTT.

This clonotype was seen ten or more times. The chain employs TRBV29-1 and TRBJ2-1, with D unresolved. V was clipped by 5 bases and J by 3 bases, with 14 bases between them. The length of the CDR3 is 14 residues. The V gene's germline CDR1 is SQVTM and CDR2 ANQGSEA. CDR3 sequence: CSVRLRSGYNEQFF. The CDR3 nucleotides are TGCAGCGTTAGGCTCCGTTCCGGCTACAATGAGCAGTTCTTC.

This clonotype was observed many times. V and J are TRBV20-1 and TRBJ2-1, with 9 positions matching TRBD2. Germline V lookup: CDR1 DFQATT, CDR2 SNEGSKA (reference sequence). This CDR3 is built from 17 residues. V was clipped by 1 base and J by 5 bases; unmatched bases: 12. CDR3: CSARGLGLANKHNEQFF. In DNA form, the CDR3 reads TGCAGTGCTAGAGGCCTCGGACTAGCGAACAAACACAATGAGCAGTTCTTC.

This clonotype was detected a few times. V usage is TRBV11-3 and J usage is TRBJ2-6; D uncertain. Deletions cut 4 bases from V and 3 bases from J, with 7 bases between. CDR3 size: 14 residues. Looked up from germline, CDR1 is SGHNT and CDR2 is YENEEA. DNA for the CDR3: TGTGCCAGCAGCTCCAACGGTGGGGCCAACGTCCTGACTTTC. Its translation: CASSSNGGANVLTF.

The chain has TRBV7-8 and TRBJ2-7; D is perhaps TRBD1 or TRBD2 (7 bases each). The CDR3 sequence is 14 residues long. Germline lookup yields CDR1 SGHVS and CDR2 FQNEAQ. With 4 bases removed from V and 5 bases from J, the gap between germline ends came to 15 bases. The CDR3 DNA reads TGTGCCAGCAGCTCGCCGACAGGGAGGGACGAGCAGTACTTC. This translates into CASSSPTGRDEQYF.

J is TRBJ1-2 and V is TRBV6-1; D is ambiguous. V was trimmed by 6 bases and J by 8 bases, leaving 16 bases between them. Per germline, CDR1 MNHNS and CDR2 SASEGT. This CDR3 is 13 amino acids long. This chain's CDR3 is CASRLTATGGYTF. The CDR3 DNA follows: TGTGCCAGCAGACTAACAGCCACGGGGGGCTACACCTTC.

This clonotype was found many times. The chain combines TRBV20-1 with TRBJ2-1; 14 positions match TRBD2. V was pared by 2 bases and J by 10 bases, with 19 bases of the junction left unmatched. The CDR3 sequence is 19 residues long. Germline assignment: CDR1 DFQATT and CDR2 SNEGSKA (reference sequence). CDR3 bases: TGCAGTGCTAGAAAAACCGGGACAGCGGGACTAGCGGGAGCGGGCGAGCAGTTCTTC. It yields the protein CSARKTGTAGLAGAGEQFF.

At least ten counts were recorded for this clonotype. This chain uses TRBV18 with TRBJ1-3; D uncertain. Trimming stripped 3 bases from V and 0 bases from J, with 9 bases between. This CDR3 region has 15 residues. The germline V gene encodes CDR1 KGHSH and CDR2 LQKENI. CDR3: CASSPDASSGNTIYF. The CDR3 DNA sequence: TGTGCCAGCTCACCGGACGCTAGCTCTGGAAACACCATATATTTT.

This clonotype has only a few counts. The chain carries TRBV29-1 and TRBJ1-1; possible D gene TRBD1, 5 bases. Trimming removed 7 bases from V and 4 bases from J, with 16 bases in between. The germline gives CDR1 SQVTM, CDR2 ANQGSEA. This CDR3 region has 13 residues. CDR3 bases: TGCAGCGGCCGATGGCCCCAGGGCACTGAAGCTTTCTTT. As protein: CSGRWPQGTEAFF.

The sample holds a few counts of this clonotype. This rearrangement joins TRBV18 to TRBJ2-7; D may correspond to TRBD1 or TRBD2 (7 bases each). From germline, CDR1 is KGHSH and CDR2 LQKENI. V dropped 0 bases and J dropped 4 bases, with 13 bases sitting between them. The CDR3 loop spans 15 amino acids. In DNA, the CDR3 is TGTGCCAGCTCACCACCGGGGAGGGACAGTTACGAGCAGTACTTC. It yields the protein CASSPPGRDSYEQYF.

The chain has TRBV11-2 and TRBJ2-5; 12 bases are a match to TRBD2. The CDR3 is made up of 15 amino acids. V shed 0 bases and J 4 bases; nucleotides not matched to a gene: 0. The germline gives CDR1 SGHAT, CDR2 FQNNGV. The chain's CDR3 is CASSLELAGGETQYF. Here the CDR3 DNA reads TGTGCCAGCAGCTTAGAACTAGCGGGAGGAGAGACCCAGTACTTC.

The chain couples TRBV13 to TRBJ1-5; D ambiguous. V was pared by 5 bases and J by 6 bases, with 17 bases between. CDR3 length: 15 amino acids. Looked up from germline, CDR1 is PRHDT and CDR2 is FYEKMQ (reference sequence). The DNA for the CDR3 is TGTGCCAGCAGCCTCACTGTTGAGGAGGGTCAGCCCCAGCATTTT. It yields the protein CASSLTVEEGQPQHF.

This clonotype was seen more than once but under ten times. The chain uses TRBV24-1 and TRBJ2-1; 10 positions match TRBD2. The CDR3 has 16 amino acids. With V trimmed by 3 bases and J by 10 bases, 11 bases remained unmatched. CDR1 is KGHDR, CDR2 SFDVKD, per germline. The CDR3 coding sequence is TGTGCCACCAGTGATCAGGGGACTAGCGAGAACCACGAGCAGTTCTTC. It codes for CATSDQGTSENHEQFF.

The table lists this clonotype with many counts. The CDR3 coding sequence is TGTGCCAGCAGTGCTGCTTACGGGACTAGCGGTATCCGGGAGACCCAGTACTTC. This encodes CASSAAYGTSGIRETQYF. The V gene is TRBV6-1, the J gene TRBJ2-5; 11 nucleotides match TRBD2. With V trimmed by 4 bases and J by 5 bases, 15 bases remained unmatched. The CDR3 totals 18 residues. Germline V lookup: CDR1 MNHNS, CDR2 SASEGT.

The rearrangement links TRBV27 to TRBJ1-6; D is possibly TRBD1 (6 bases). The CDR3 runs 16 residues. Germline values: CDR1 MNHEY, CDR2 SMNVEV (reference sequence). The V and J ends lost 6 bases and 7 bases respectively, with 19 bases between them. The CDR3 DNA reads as TGTGCCAGCAGAAAAATACAGGGATTATCGAATTCACCCCTCCACTTT. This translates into CASRKIQGLSNSPLHF.

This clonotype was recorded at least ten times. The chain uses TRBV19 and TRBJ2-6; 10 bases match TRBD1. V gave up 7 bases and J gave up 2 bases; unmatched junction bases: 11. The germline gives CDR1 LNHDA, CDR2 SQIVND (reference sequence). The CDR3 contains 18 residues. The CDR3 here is CASTPLRDRGTGANVLTF. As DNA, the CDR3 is TGTGCCAGTACCCCACTCCGGGACAGGGGAACTGGGGCCAACGTCCTGACTTTC.

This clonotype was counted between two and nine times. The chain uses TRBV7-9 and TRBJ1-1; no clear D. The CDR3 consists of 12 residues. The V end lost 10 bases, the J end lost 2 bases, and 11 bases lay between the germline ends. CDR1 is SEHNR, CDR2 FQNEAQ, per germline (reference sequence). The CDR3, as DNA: TGTGCCACTACCGTAACTAACACTGAAGCTTTCTTT. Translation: CATTVTNTEAFF.

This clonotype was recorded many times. The CDR3 is CASSLVIGQHNEQFF. In DNA form, the CDR3 reads TGTGCCAGCAGCTTAGTTATAGGACAGCACAATGAGCAGTTCTTC. The chain joins TRBV7-9 to TRBJ2-1; perhaps TRBD1 as D (6 bases). Germline CDR1 SEHNR, CDR2 FQNEAQ (reference sequence). Trimming shortened V by 1 base and J by 5 bases, and 12 bases separated the two germline ends. The CDR3 runs to 15 residues.